These T cell receptor beta chains were read from a single sample in a study of T cell changes during pregnancy in multiple sclerosis. Sequencing was performed with immunoSEQ multiplex PCR; in TCRdb, only in-frame clones are kept and a portion is missing. Of some 85,000 clones listed, 93% are singletons. The starting material was peripheral blood, obtained in the second trimester of pregnancy. The source of these receptors is a female donor in good health, enrolled as a control in a pregnancy study. CDR3s include the opening cysteine and the closing phenylalanine or tryptophan.

v_gene | CDR3aa
TRBV6-5 | CASSLGLAGTQETQYF
TRBV11-3 | CASSLDNSGGYGYTF
TRBV19 | CASSMGGVSFEQYF
TRBV9 | CASSVEAALPDTQYF
TRBV7-9 | CASSQLPGGGTEAFF
TRBV2 | CASLRDQVNNEQFF
TRBV15 | CATSRDWAPGVTNQPQHF
TRBV7-8 | CASSPPGYGYTF
TRBV6-7 | CASSGLAACTDTQYF
TRBV25-1 | CASSESDTEAFF
TRBV5-1 | CASSLGGGGYEQYF
TRBV9 | CASSAEAGRTEAFF
TRBV5-4 | CASSFLPSVGTGELFF
TRBV7-3 | CASSLMAAGSGNTIYF
TRBV9 | CASGGTGLSPLHF
TRBV5-4 | CASSFGGRGQGSGNEQFF
TRBV7-8 | CASSLAQGGSPLHF
TRBV11-2 | CASSLTDRAYNEQFF
TRBV2 | CASSVLDRAFF
TRBV5-8 | CASSVGGSLIRITDTQYF
TRBV6-5 | CASSFGGGPNQPQHF
TRBV30 | CAWKPGHPPEAFF
TRBV19 | CASSLGQVQYEQYF
TRBV6-5 | CASSYGGDLNTEAFF
TRBV30 | CAWTRGPMNTEAFF
TRBV6-4 | CASSDSTSGGANEQFF
TRBV6-5 | CASSSTGVVTDTQYF
TRBV7-9 | CASSYPGHRTEAFF
TRBV5-5 | CASSLELPGTGDEQFF
TRBV5-4 | CASSLAVLAGGNTGELFF
TRBV5-1 | CASSLGGRSYEQYF
TRBV7-2 | CASSLRGTGDGGSPLHF
TRBV4-2 | CASSPEEDRALADTQYF
TRBV15 | CATSRARTGGNTEAFF
TRBV9 | CASSESGTSYLETQYF
TRBV18 | CASSPSPGYEQYF
TRBV6-5 | CATSGEETQYF
TRBV30 | CAWSVSASNQPQHF
TRBV27 | CASSPWTGVSYEQYF
TRBV29-1 | CSVEEWTRGSPYEQYF
TRBV4-1 | CASSQVPPDSGVSYEQYF
TRBV19 | CASRSGQGFGSYNSPLHF
TRBV9 | CASSAGVEQYF
TRBV5-8 | CASSFDRVSNQPQHF
TRBV9 | CASSVGDVARQGYEQYF
TRBV18 | CASSPGAGARETQYF
TRBV7-2 | CASSVGGLSYEQYF
TRBV2 | CASSEALGGSNQPQHF
TRBV5-6 | CASSLVEGRETQYF
TRBV14 | CASSQVSGSSYEQYF
TRBV6-5 | CASSLGTDLLTQYF
TRBV18 | CASSPLGGGGLETQYF
TRBV7-2 | CASSLRGPAATNEKLFF